Listed here are 6 T cell receptor beta chains from one sample, sequenced in a study of regulatory T cells in long-lasting Graves disease (dated by TCRdb to the early 2020s). The label giving this sample's time point can be read as: persistent/refractory GD, antithyroid drugs over 5 years with positive TRAb. For both TCR sequencing and RNA sequencing, RNA was extracted from PBMCs in TRIzol. The library relied on multiplex PCR. For sequencing, an Illumina HiSeq 4000 was employed. iRepertoire HTBI primers and Arm-PCR amplification of CDR3 regions were used to construct TCR beta libraries. In-frame beta chains were kept once TCRdb had trimmed the public reads at Q25 with fastp and called clones with MiXCR. Rows with one shared CDR3 protein collapse into an entry with the most common genes and DNA. Present in this sample are under 450,000 distinct CDR3 sequences, 20% to 25% of which were seen just once. The leading ten clones occupy roughly a quarter of the sample.

The specimen was peripheral blood mononuclear cells (PBMCs), collected when the disease was refractory, from a patient treated with antithyroid drugs. The receptors shown here come from a woman aged 40 to 49 with Graves disease. Donor details come from another sample of the same person, matched by shared clones.

This clonotype has a count of ten or more. V gene TRBV20-1 combines with J gene TRBJ2-5, with a weak D call TRBD2 (6 bases). Germline V gene lookup returns CDR1 DFQATT and CDR2 SNEGSKA (reference sequence). V lost 4 bases and J 10 bases, leaving 13 bases between the germline ends. The CDR3 covers 11 residues. The CDR3 here is CSANLLGGQYF. The CDR3 nucleotides read TGCAGTGCTAATTTACTGGGGGGCCAGTACTTC.

This clonotype was detected many times. The CDR3 nucleotides are TGTGCCAGCAGCAATACCCCGGGACAGGGAAGCTCCTATAATTCACCCCTCCACTTT. This gives the protein CASSNTPGQGSSYNSPLHF. The chain joins TRBV2 to TRBJ1-6, with 9 bases lining up with TRBD1. The CDR3 totals 19 residues. Germline trimming cut 6 bases from V and 0 bases from J; bases unmatched to any gene: 12. Germline V gives CDR1 SNHLY, CDR2 FYNNEI.

This clonotype showed up just a few times. This rearrangement joins TRBV6-5 to TRBJ2-5; 8 bases align to TRBD1. After removal of 2 bases from V and 6 bases from J, the junction contained 2 bases not matched to a gene. Germline CDR1 reads MNHEY; CDR2 reads SVGAGI. The CDR3 is 13 residues long. Here the CDR3 DNA reads TGTGCCAGCAGTTACACAGGGGGGAAGACCCAGTACTTC. It is translated as CASSYTGGKTQYF.

This clonotype occurred a few times. The chain links TRBV4-1 to TRBJ2-7; TRBD1 is a possible D gene (5 bases). CDR1 and CDR2 (germline): MGHRA, YSYEKL. The V end lost 3 bases, the J end lost 7 bases, and 10 bases lay between the germline ends. This CDR3 spans 12 amino acids. The CDR3, as DNA: TGCGCCAGCAGCCACAACAGGTGGGAGCAGTACTTC. Translation: CASSHNRWEQYF.

The rearrangement links TRBV6-9 to TRBJ2-7, with unresolved D. Germline values: CDR1 MNHGY, CDR2 SVAAGI. The CDR3 length is 16 residues. The V and J ends lost 3 bases and 6 bases respectively, with 21 bases between them. CDR3 DNA: TGTGCCAGCAGTTACTCCCGCATAGAAGGGTTGGGCGAGCAGTACTTC. This translates into CASSYSRIEGLGEQYF.

This clonotype was seen at least ten times. The chain uses TRBV2 and TRBJ2-7; D ambiguous. Germline-derived CDR1 and CDR2 are SNHLY and FYNNEI. The CDR3 length is 11 residues. Trimming pared 6 bases from V and 3 bases from J, leaving 6 bases between. Here the CDR3 reads CASSRNYEQYF. The CDR3 DNA reads TGTGCCAGCAGCCGTAACTACGAGCAGTACTTC.